Listed here are 22 T cell receptor beta chains from one sample, sequenced in a study of cytomegalovirus exposure and HLA in healthy donors. The PCR made use of 60 Vbeta and 13 Jbeta primers. Profiling relied on immunoSEQ multiplex PCR, and the TCRdb table lists in-frame clones only, not all of them. The sample holds about 80,000 clones, under 65% seen once. Sequencing was done on a sample of PBMCs. The source is a male donor in good health and CMV-seropositive.

The chain is built from TRBV5-6 and TRBJ1-6, with D uncertain. This CDR3 spans 11 amino acids. The V gene's germline CDR1 is SGHDT and CDR2 YYEEEE. V lost 4 bases and J lost 8, with 4 bases in between. The chain's CDR3 is CASSRDSPLHF. CDR3 coding DNA: TGTGCCAGCAGCCGCGATTCACCCCTCCACTTT.

This clone was observed a few times. The rearrangement joins TRBV28 to TRBJ2-7; maybe TRBD1 (5 bases). Trimming removed 5 bases at V and 5 bases at J, with 10 bases between. Per the germline V gene, CDR1 is MDHEN and CDR2 is SYDVKM. The CDR3 is made up of 12 amino acids. The CDR3, as DNA: TGTGCCAGCAGTCCCTCAGGGCACGAGCAGTACTTC. It is translated as CASSPSGHEQYF.

The count of this clone is one. This chain links TRBV6-1 with TRBJ1-5; the D gene is possibly TRBD1 (6 bases). This CDR3 has 14 amino acids. Trimming cost V 3 bases and J 4 bases, with 10 bases left between them. CDR1 MNHNS and CDR2 SASEGT come from the germline V gene. The CDR3 region has the DNA TGTGCCAGCAGTGAGGGGCAGGGGAATCAGCCCCAGCATTTT. Translation: CASSEGQGNQPQHF.

The chain carries TRBV6-1 and TRBJ1-5, with D possibly being TRBD1 (5 bases). The CDR3 spans 14 residues. V was pared by 1 base and J by 7 bases, with 11 bases between. The germline V gene encodes CDR1 MNHNS and CDR2 SASEGT. The CDR3 region has the DNA TGTGCCAGCAGTGAAGGACGCGGGGGACAGCCCCAGCATTTT. Translation: CASSEGRGGQPQHF.

In its sample, this clone was seen once. V and J are TRBV25-1 and TRBJ2-5; no firm D call. V was pared by 0 bases and J by 5 bases, with 4 bases between. This CDR3 spans 12 amino acids. From germline, CDR1 is MGHDK and CDR2 SYGVNS. CDR3 coding DNA: TGTGCCAGCAGTGAATATTCGGAGACCCAGTACTTC. It translates to CASSEYSETQYF.

In this sample, this clone turned up a few times. The J gene is TRBJ2-5, the V gene TRBV5-1, with 7 bases that match TRBD2. This CDR3 region has 16 residues. Germline CDR1 SGHRS, CDR2 YFSETQ. The V gene end was trimmed by 3 bases and the J gene end by 1 base; junction bases not matched to a gene: 9. CDR3 amino acids: CASSSRGGGVQETQYF. The CDR3 DNA reads TGCGCCAGCAGCTCCCGTGGGGGGGGAGTCCAAGAGACCCAGTACTTC.

V is TRBV7-6 and J is TRBJ1-2; 11 nucleotides line up with TRBD1. The germline V gene encodes CDR1 SGHVS and CDR2 FNYEAQ. The CDR3 contains 17 residues. V lost 3 bases, J lost 2 bases, and 8 bases stayed unmatched. CDR3 region: CASSLAGQGDLNYGYTF. CDR3 bases: TGTGCCAGCAGCTTGGCGGGACAGGGGGATTTAAACTATGGCTACACCTTC.

The V gene is TRBV7-9, the J gene TRBJ2-7; D possibly corresponds to TRBD1 (5 bases). CDR1 is SEHNR and CDR2 is FQNEAQ in the germline V gene (reference sequence). Trimming took 5 bases from V and 3 from J, leaving 11 bases between them. The CDR3 contains 13 residues. CDR3 sequence: CASSTQTVYEQYF. The DNA for the CDR3 is TGTGCCAGCAGCACACAGACAGTCTACGAGCAGTACTTC. The full variable domain, its missing parts supplied by reference TRBV7-9 and TRBJ2-7, is DTGVSQNPRHKITKRGQNVTFRCDPISEHNRLYWYRQTLGQGPEFLTYFQNEAQLEKSRLLSDRFSAERPKGSFSTLEIQRTEQGDSAMYLCASSTQTVYEQYFGPGTRLTVT.

This chain joins TRBV6-5 and TRBJ2-2, with 12 bases that match TRBD2. The CDR3 runs to 15 residues. CDR1 is MNHEY and CDR2 is SVGAGI in the germline V gene. Unmatched junction bases numbered 8, after V lost 7 bases and J lost 8 bases. The CDR3, as DNA: TGTGCCAGCACTAGGCCTAGCGGGGGGGTGGGGGAGCTGTTTTTT. This codes for CASTRPSGGVGELFF.

The chain recombines TRBV29-1 with TRBJ1-5, with 7 bases that match TRBD1. This CDR3 contains 15 residues. The germline V gene has CDR1 SQVTM and CDR2 ANQGSEA. Trimming cost V 6 bases and J 0 bases; bases outside gene matches: 8. CDR3 sequence: CSVSQGTLSNQPQHF. The CDR3 DNA reads as TGCAGCGTGTCACAGGGGACACTTAGCAATCAGCCCCAGCATTTT.

This clone turned up a few times. The chain combines TRBV5-4 with TRBJ2-1; 13 nucleotides align to TRBD2. Per the germline V gene, CDR1 is SGHNT and CDR2 is YYREEE (reference sequence). The J segment lost 7 bases and the V segment lost 3 bases, leaving 4 bases of the junction unmatched. This CDR3 has 15 residues. CDR3 in DNA: TGTGCCAGCAGCTCGGGACTAGCGGGAAGGAATGAGCAGTTCTTC. Its protein product is CASSSGLAGRNEQFF.

This rearrangement joins TRBV10-3 to TRBJ1-1; 7 bases align to TRBD1. Germline loops: CDR1 ENHRY, CDR2 SYGVKD. The CDR3 extends over 13 amino acids. V lost 5 bases to trimming and J lost 6 bases; unmatched junction nucleotides: 6. The CDR3 protein is CAISQTGYSEAFF. Written as DNA, the CDR3 is TGTGCCATCAGTCAGACAGGGTATTCTGAAGCTTTCTTT.

The chain joins TRBV19 to TRBJ2-5, with 7 nucleotides matching TRBD2. Losses at the gene ends were 10 bases for V and 4 bases for J; bases not matched to a gene: 9. The CDR3 has 13 residues. From germline, CDR1 is LNHDA and CDR2 SQIVND (reference sequence). CDR3 sequence: CATSWGGGETQYF. The DNA of the CDR3 is TGTGCCACTTCCTGGGGGGGAGGAGAGACCCAGTACTTC.

The chain is built from TRBV30 and TRBJ1-2; D unresolved. CDR3 length: 13 amino acids. Germline CDR1 reads GTSNPN; CDR2 reads SVGIG (reference sequence). Between the trimmed V and J ends, which lost 2 bases and 7 bases, there was a span of 14 bases. The CDR3 here is CAWSRNGESGYTF. In nucleotides, the CDR3 is TGTGCCTGGAGTCGAAATGGGGAGTCTGGCTACACCTTC.

The DNA for the CDR3 is TGTGCCAGCAGCTTGGATCCAATGAACACTGAAGCTTTCTTT. This encodes CASSLDPMNTEAFF. V gene TRBV5-6 combines with J gene TRBJ1-1; D gene uncertain. The CDR3 extends over 14 amino acids. Germline V CDR1 and CDR2: SGHDT, YYEEEE. Trimming took off 0 bases at V and 0 bases at J, with 6 bases between the two ends.

J is TRBJ2-3 and V is TRBV10-3; possible D gene TRBD1, 5 bases. The V end lost 0 bases, the J end lost 4 bases, and 11 bases lay between the germline ends. The length of the CDR3 is 15 residues. CDR1 ENHRY and CDR2 SYGVKD come from the germline V gene. The CDR3: CAISESDNEADTQYF. In DNA, the CDR3 is TGTGCCATCAGTGAGTCGGACAACGAAGCAGATACGCAGTATTTT.

This rearrangement joins TRBV15 to TRBJ2-6, with 10 bases lining up with TRBD1. CDR3 length: 17 residues. Germline-derived CDR1 and CDR2 are LNHNV and YYDKDF (reference sequence). Unmatched junction bases numbered 5, after V lost 3 bases and J lost 3 bases. CDR3 in DNA: TGTGCCACCAGCAGCGGGACAGGGGAAGGTGGGGCCAACGTCCTGACTTTC. The encoded protein is CATSSGTGEGGANVLTF.

This clone was counted only a few times. The chain carries TRBV6-1 and TRBJ2-5; possibly TRBD2 for D (7 bases). The better agreement between TRBJ2-7 and the DNA end casts doubt on the J call. Germline CDR1 MNHNS, CDR2 SASEGT. The CDR3 consists of 12 residues. The DNA for the CDR3 is TGTGCCAGCAGTGTAGGGGGGGGCGAGCAGTACTTC. Its translation is CASSVGGGEQYF.

This sequence joins TRBV9 and TRBJ1-2; the match to TRBD1 covers 9 bases. This CDR3 comprises 15 residues. V gave up 3 bases and J gave up 0 bases; unmatched junction bases: 3. Germline V gene lookup returns CDR1 SGDLS and CDR2 YYNGEE. The CDR3 coding sequence is TGTGCCAGCAGCGCCGGGACAGGGACTAACTATGGCTACACCTTC. Its translation: CASSAGTGTNYGYTF.

The V gene is TRBV10-3, the J gene TRBJ1-5; 7 nucleotides agree with TRBD1. The CDR3 sequence is 14 residues long. Germline CDR1 and CDR2: ENHRY and SYGVKD. The ends lost 7 bases at V and 5 bases at J; junction bases unmatched: 8. The CDR3 DNA sequence: TGTGCCATCAAGGGGGACAGTGGATATCAGCCCCAGCATTTT. Protein: CAIKGDSGYQPQHF.

V is TRBV21-1 and J is TRBJ2-7; the listed D gene, TRBD1, was not tested against the DNA. TRBV21-1 is an annotated pseudogene. The CDR3 is 14 amino acids. The CDR3 bases are TGTGCCAGCAGCCCACGGGACAGGGCCTACGAGCAGTACTTC. Amino acid sequence: CASSPRDRAYEQYF.

V is TRBV27 and J is TRBJ2-5, with 7 bases fitting TRBD1. The CDR3 has 16 amino acids. V gave up 4 bases and J gave up 2 bases; unmatched junction bases: 10. CDR1 is MNHEY, CDR2 SMNVEV, per germline (reference sequence). CDR3 in amino acids: CASSSYDPGQQETQYF. CDR3 DNA sequence: TGTGCCAGCAGTTCATATGATCCGGGACAGCAAGAGACCCAGTACTTC.